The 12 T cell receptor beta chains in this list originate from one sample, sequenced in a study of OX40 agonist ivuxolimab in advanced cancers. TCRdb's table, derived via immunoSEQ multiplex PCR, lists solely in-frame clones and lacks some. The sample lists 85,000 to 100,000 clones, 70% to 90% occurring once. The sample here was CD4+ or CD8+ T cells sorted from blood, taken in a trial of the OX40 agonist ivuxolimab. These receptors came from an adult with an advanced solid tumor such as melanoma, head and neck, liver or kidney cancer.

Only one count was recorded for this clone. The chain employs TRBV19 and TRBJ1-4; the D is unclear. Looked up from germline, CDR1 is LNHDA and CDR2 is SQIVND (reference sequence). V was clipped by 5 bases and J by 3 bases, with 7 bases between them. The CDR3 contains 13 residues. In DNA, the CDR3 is TGTGCCAGTAGTTACAGCTCTAATGAAAAACTGTTTTTT. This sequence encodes CASSYSSNEKLFF.

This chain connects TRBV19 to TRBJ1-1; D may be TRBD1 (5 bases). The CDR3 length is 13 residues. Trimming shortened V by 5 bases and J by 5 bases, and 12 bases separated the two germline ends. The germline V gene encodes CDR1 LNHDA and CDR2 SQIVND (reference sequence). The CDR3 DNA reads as TGTGCCAGTAGTGAACAGGTAGGGACTGAAGCTTTCTTT. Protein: CASSEQVGTEAFF.

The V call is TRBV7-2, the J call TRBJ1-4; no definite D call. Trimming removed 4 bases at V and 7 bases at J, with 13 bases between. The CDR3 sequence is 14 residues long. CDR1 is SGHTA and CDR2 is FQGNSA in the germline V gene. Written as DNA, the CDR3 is TGTGCCAGCAGCTCCTTAGATTCCGGTGAAAAACTGTTTTTT. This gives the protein CASSSLDSGEKLFF. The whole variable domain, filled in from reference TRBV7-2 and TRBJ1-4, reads GAGVSQSPSNKVTEKGKDVELRCDPISGHTALYWYRQSLGQGLEFLIYFQGNSAPDKSGLPSDRFSAERTGGSVSTLTIQRTQQEDSAVYLCASSSLDSGEKLFFGSGTQLSVL.

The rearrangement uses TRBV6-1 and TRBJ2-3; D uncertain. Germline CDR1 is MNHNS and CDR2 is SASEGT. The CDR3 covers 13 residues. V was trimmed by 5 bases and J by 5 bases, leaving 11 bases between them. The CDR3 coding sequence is TGTGCCAGCAGTCCAAGACCGGGAGATACGCAGTATTTT. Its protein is CASSPRPGDTQYF.

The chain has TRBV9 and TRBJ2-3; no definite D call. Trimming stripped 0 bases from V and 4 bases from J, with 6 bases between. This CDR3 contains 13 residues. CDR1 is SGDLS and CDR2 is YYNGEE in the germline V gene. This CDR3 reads CASSVGVADTQYF. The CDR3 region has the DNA TGTGCCAGCAGCGTAGGGGTAGCAGATACGCAGTATTTT.

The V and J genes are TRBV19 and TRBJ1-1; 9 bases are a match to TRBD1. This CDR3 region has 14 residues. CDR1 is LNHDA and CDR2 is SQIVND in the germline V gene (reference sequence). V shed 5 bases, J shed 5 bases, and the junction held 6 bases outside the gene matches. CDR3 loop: CASSEQGAGTEAFF. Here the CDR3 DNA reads TGTGCCAGTAGTGAACAGGGGGCTGGGACTGAAGCTTTCTTT.

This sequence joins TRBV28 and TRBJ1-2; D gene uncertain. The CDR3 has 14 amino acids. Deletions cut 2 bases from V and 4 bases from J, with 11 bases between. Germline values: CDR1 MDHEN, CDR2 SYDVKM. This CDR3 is CASSLPLDGYGYTF. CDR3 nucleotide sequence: TGTGCCAGCAGTTTACCCCTGGACGGCTATGGCTACACCTTC.

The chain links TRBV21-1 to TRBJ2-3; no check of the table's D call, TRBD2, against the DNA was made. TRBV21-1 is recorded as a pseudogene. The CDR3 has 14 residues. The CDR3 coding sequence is TGTGCCGGTGGTGGCGGGGGGGCGCCAGATACGCAGTATTTT. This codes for CAGGGGGAPDTQYF.

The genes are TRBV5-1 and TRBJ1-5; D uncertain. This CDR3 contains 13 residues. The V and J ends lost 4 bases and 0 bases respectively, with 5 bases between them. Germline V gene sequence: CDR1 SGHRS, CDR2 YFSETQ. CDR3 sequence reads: CASSADSNQPQHF. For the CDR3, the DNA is TGCGCCAGCAGCGCCGATAGCAATCAGCCCCAGCATTTT.

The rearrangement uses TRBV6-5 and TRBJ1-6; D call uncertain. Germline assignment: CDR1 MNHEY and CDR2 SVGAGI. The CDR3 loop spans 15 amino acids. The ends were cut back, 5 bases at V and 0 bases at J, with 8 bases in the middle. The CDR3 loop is CASSRESSYNSPLHF. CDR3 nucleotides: TGTGCCAGCAGTCGGGAGAGCTCCTATAATTCACCCCTCCACTTT.

The CDR3 loop reads CASSLLAGGLTGSSYNEQFF. CDR3 coding DNA: TGTGCCAGCAGCCTACTAGCGGGGGGCCTCACTGGGAGCTCCTACAATGAGCAGTTCTTC. V gene TRBV6-4 combines with J gene TRBJ2-1; 12 nucleotides agree with TRBD2. The CDR3 has 20 residues. The V gene's germline CDR1 is MRHNA and CDR2 SNTAGT. V lost 6 bases, J lost 0 bases, and 15 bases stayed unmatched.

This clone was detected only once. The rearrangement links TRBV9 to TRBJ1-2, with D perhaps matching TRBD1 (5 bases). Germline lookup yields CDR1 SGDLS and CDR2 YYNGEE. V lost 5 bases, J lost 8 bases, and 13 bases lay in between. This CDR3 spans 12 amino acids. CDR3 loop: CASRDAWGGYTF. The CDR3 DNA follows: TGTGCCAGCAGGGACGCTTGGGGCGGCTACACCTTC. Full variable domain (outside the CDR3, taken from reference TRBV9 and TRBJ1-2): DSGVTQTPKHLITATGQRVTLRCSPRSGDLSVYWYQQSLDQGLQFLIQYYNGEERAKGNILERFSAQQFPDLHSELNLSSLELGDSALYFCASRDAWGGYTFGSGTRLTVV.